Listed below are T cell receptor beta chains from one sample, sequenced in a study of blood T cell repertoires in COVID-19. Assay: immunoSEQ multiplex PCR; the TCRdb copy retains only in-frame clones and omits some. This repertoire shows hundreds of thousands of clones, roughly 90% found once; its top ten account for approximately 2.8%. The sequenced sample consisted of PBMCs or T cells enriched from blood (not recorded which). Receptor source: a woman in her twenties or thirties with acute COVID-19. CDR3s leave out the opening cysteine and the closing phenylalanine or tryptophan. Some rows have no size entry. The others give once, few or many, or a class for an expanded clone.

size	V	J	CDR3
once	TRBV2	TRBJ1-2	ASTLERISRDGYT
.	TRBV10-1	TRBJ1-1	ASSESIQGITEAF
.	TRBV6-6	TRBJ1-1	AGVKGAGSEAF
.	TRBV5-4	TRBJ2-7	ASSLRDRGYEQY
.	TRBV5-1	TRBJ2-2	ASSSKIGVGELF
.	TRBV7-9	TRBJ1-3	ASSPGSPGNTIY
.	TRBV5-1	TRBJ2-2	ASSLGAVETGELF
.	TRBV6-5	TRBJ1-1	ASPFPGAESTEAF
.	TRBV6-4	TRBJ2-7	ASSSNFYEQY
.	TRBV3-1/TRBV3-2	TRBJ2-6	ASRGQGRSGANVLT
many	TRBV25-1	TRBJ1-1	ASSPRGGNTEAF
.	TRBV6-5	TRBJ2-7	ATRVSSVGEQY
.	TRBV6-5	TRBJ1-2	ASSYSGGDYGYT
.	TRBV30	TRBJ1-5	AWSYGTNSNQPQH
.	TRBV5-1	TRBJ2-5	ASSFGTALGETQY
.	TRBV9	TRBJ2-3	ASAPGGRADTQY
.	TRBV6-5	TRBJ1-2	ASDRTRGDGGYT
.	TRBV18	TRBJ1-5	ASSPLQVNQPQH
.	TRBV7-9	TRBJ2-3	ASSLPGDTQY
.	TRBV6-6	TRBJ1-1	ASSGVGTEAF
.	TRBV19	TRBJ2-2	ASSERRTDTGELF
.	TRBV21-1	TRBJ2-6	ASSKFAGWGGANVLT
.	TRBV5-1	TRBJ1-1	ASSSGTGGDMNTEAF
.	TRBV10-2	TRBJ1-5	ASSEQGNQPQH
.	TRBV4-1	TRBJ2-1	ASRGYGGDQETYNEQF
.	TRBV7-8	TRBJ2-6	ASSRASSGANVLT
.	TRBV29-1	TRBJ1-1	SGSVGWGGTEAF
.	TRBV6-5	TRBJ1-2	ASSSSGEGGYGYT
.	TRBV4-1	TRBJ2-2	ASSQAASGGATGELF
once	TRBV6-2/TRBV6-3	TRBJ2-7	ASSYFGTARSYEQY
.	TRBV27	TRBJ2-5	ASSLSLGARQETQY
.	TRBV7-2	TRBJ1-3	ASSQQGAKGNTIY
.	TRBV5-1	TRBJ2-4	ASSLERRGSNIQY
.	TRBV5-5	TRBJ2-7	ASSPATGPYEQY
.	TRBV27	TRBJ2-3	ASSLGTDTQY
.	TRBV11-3	TRBJ2-3	ASSLEAGGVLDTQY
.	TRBV18	TRBJ1-2	ASSPYRGPYRYYGYT
.	TRBV5-1	TRBJ1-2	ASSLGASNYGYT
few	TRBV7-8	TRBJ1-5	ASSNGQGQPQH
.	TRBV29-1	TRBJ1-1	SVVQGWTEAF
.	TRBV7-9	TRBJ2-1	ASSPLGNSGEYNEQF
.	TRBV7-8	TRBJ1-6	ASSSLTGGSPLH
.	TRBV5-5	TRBJ1-2	ASRTGAYLPNFNYGYT
.	TRBV7-9	TRBJ1-4	ASSPRWASNEKLF
.	TRBV9	TRBJ1-1	ASSPGTPEAF
.	TRBV18	TRBJ1-2	ASSPEGQGANYGYT
.	TRBV15	TRBJ1-1	ATSRDRGTEAF
.	TRBV28	TRBJ2-1	ASEGSSGGAGEQF
.	TRBV5-5	TRBJ1-1	ASSWGDTEAF
.	TRBV21-1	TRBJ1-1	ASSIMGDRGWDTEAF
.	TRBV27	TRBJ2-2	ASSLGQGNTGELF
.	TRBV13	TRBJ2-1	ASSPHGGGRGYNEQF
.	TRBV19	TRBJ1-2	ASMRGPPGGYT
.	TRBV7-9	TRBJ2-1	ASSFVGSGGGRSYNEQF